The 31 T cell receptor beta chains in this list originate from one sample, sequenced in a study of shared clonotypes between healthy human individuals. Method: immunoSEQ multiplex PCR; TCRdb's copy keeps in-frame clones and lacks some. The sample contains hundreds of thousands of clones, roughly 92% of which appear only once. Naive CD8 cells were CD45RO-negative, positively selected for CCR7, excluding terminally differentiated effector memory CD45RA+ cells. The sequencing input was naive CD8+ T cells sorted from blood. The receptors shown here come from a young man in good health.

The chain carries TRBV28 and TRBJ1-2, with TRBD1 identical over 7 bases. CDR1 MDHEN and CDR2 SYDVKM come from the germline V gene. With 3 bases clipped from V and 6 bases from J, the junction kept 7 bases outside the gene matches. The CDR3 runs 14 residues. CDR3 in DNA: TGTGCCAGCAGTTTTGGAGGGGGCGTAGATGGCTACACCTTC. Translation: CASSFGGGVDGYTF.

The chain joins TRBV25-1 to TRBJ2-3, with D perhaps matching TRBD2 (5 bases). CDR1 is MGHDK, CDR2 SYGVNS, per germline. This CDR3 spans 16 amino acids. Trimming removed 5 bases at V and 6 bases at J, with 21 bases between. CDR3 sequence reads: CASSPTYSEIVDTQYF. For the CDR3, the DNA is TGTGCCAGCAGTCCGACGTATAGCGAGATAGTGGATACGCAGTATTTT. Looking up the rest from reference TRBV25-1 and TRBJ2-3 gives the full variable domain: EADIYQTPRYLVIGTGKKITLECSQTMGHDKMYWYQQDPGMELHLIHYSYGVNSTEKGDLSSESTVSRIRTEHFPLTLESARPSHTSQYLCASSPTYSEIVDTQYFGPGTRLTVL.

This clone was seen only a few times. J is TRBJ2-2 and V is TRBV7-9; 8 bases agree with TRBD1. Germline loops: CDR1 SEHNR, CDR2 FQNEAQ (reference sequence). V gave up 5 bases and J gave up 10 bases; unmatched junction bases: 9. This CDR3 has 14 residues. The CDR3 reads CASSTGGYWAELFF. Written as DNA, the CDR3 is TGTGCCAGCAGCACAGGGGGGTATTGGGCGGAGCTGTTTTTT.

This chain connects TRBV21-1 to TRBJ2-4; the table calls TRBD1, which could not be checked here. TRBV21-1 is a pseudogene segment. The CDR3 totals 18 residues. The CDR3, as DNA: TGTGCCAGCAGCTGCCCCCGGGACAGGGGCAGCCCTCAGAACATTCAGTACTTC. This encodes CASSCPRDRGSPQNIQYF.

CDR3 sequence reads: CASSAAGGPRETQYF. Here the CDR3 DNA reads TGCGCCAGCAGCGCAGCGGGAGGGCCACGAGAGACCCAGTACTTC. V usage is TRBV5-1 and J usage is TRBJ2-5, with 10 positions matching TRBD2. Germline values: CDR1 SGHRS, CDR2 YFSETQ. This CDR3 region has 15 residues. Trimming at V came to 4 bases and at J to 4 bases, leaving 7 bases not matched to a gene.

The chain has TRBV27 and TRBJ2-3; 7 bases match TRBD2. Germline-derived CDR1 and CDR2 are MNHEY and SMNVEV (reference sequence). Trimming cost V 6 bases and J 2 bases; bases outside gene matches: 5. The CDR3 has 14 residues. The CDR3 DNA is TGTGCCAGCAGCCTTACTAGCGACACAGATACGCAGTATTTT. It encodes CASSLTSDTDTQYF.

V is TRBV30 and J is TRBJ2-2; unclear D gene. This CDR3 spans 11 amino acids. Germline CDR1 and CDR2: GTSNPN and SVGIG (reference sequence). Trimming stripped 7 bases from V and 6 bases from J, with 9 bases between. The CDR3 DNA reads as TGTGCCTCGTCGTCCCCCGGGGAGCTGTTTTTT. Its translation is CASSSPGELFF.

The chain has TRBV6-5 and TRBJ1-2; the match to TRBD1 covers 7 bases. CDR1 is MNHEY, CDR2 SVGAGI, per germline. Unmatched junction bases numbered 6, after V lost 0 bases and J lost 5 bases. There are 15 residues in the CDR3. CDR3 in amino acids: CASSYSIDRVYGYTF. In DNA form, the CDR3 reads TGTGCCAGCAGTTACTCCATAGACAGGGTTTATGGCTACACCTTC.

CDR3: CASRQGRSTEAFF. In nucleotides, the CDR3 is TGTGCCAGCAGACAGGGACGCAGCACTGAAGCTTTCTTT. The rearrangement joins TRBV27 to TRBJ1-1; D perhaps matches TRBD1 (6 bases). This CDR3 spans 13 amino acids. Trimming stripped 6 bases from V and 4 bases from J, with 12 bases between. Germline-derived CDR1 and CDR2 are MNHEY and SMNVEV (reference sequence).

Concerning this clone itself: At one of its ends the junction is not consistent with the germline gene, which may arise from a read error. The gene calls are TRBV29-1 and TRBJ2-7, with 8 bases that match TRBD2. The V gene's germline CDR1 is SQVTM and CDR2 ANQGSEA. There are 12 residues in the CDR3. The CDR3 bases are TGCAGCGTTGAAGATCAAAGCGGGAGTTTGAGCTTC. Translation gives CSVEDQSGSLSF.

This clone was observed once. The V and J genes are TRBV30 and TRBJ2-7; TRBD2 matches 8 bases. CDR3 size: 14 residues. Germline-derived CDR1 and CDR2 are GTSNPN and SVGIG (reference sequence). The J segment lost 2 bases and the V segment lost 4 bases, leaving 7 bases of the junction unmatched. The CDR3 region has the DNA TGTGCCTGGAAACCCGGGACTAGTCCCTACGAGCAGTACTTC. This codes for CAWKPGTSPYEQYF.

This clone showed up just once. The chain carries TRBV11-2 and TRBJ1-1; D uncertain. The CDR3 has 15 residues. Germline loops: CDR1 SGHAT, CDR2 FQNNGV. V was clipped by 1 base and J by 1 base, with 10 bases between them. The CDR3 sequence is CASSLGWTGNTEAFF. Here the CDR3 DNA reads TGTGCCAGCAGCTTAGGGTGGACCGGGAACACTGAAGCTTTCTTT.

As regards this clone: At one of its ends the junction is not consistent with the germline gene, which may arise from a read error. The V call is TRBV7-9, the J call TRBJ2-5; 8 nucleotides align to TRBD2. The CDR3 is made up of 14 amino acids. CDR1 and CDR2 (germline): SEHNR, FQNEAQ (reference sequence). The CDR3 DNA sequence: TGTGCCAGCAGCGTAGCGGGAAACCAAGAGACCCAGTACTTC. Protein sequence: CASSVAGNQETQYF.

The chain employs TRBV6-4 and TRBJ2-1; tentatively, D is TRBD2 (6 bases). Germline CDR1 reads MRHNA; CDR2 reads SNTAGT. Deletions cut 0 bases from V and 3 bases from J, with 9 bases between. The CDR3 totals 15 residues. The CDR3 DNA follows: TGTGCCAGCAGTGACTCGGCGGGGCACTACAATGAGCAGTTCTTC. This encodes CASSDSAGHYNEQFF.

The V gene is TRBV9, the J gene TRBJ1-2; 11 nucleotides agree with TRBD1. The ends lost 4 bases at V and 2 bases at J; junction bases unmatched: 4. Germline CDR1 is SGDLS and CDR2 is YYNGEE. The CDR3 runs 15 residues. The CDR3 here is CASSPWTGGNYGYTF. CDR3 nucleotides: TGTGCCAGCAGCCCCTGGACAGGGGGCAACTATGGCTACACCTTC.

The gene calls are TRBV9 and TRBJ2-1, with D possibly TRBD2 on 6 matching bases. V lost 2 bases and J lost 0, with 18 bases in between. Germline CDR1 and CDR2: SGDLS and YYNGEE. This CDR3 has 18 amino acids. DNA for the CDR3: TGTGCCAGCAGCGTCCGAATAGCGGACCCTGACTCCTACAATGAGCAGTTCTTC. Translating gives CASSVRIADPDSYNEQFF.

V usage is TRBV27 and J usage is TRBJ2-1; D is unresolved. CDR3 length equals 14 residues. Trimming took off 8 bases at V and 4 bases at J, with 15 bases between the two ends. Germline CDR1 MNHEY, CDR2 SMNVEV (reference sequence). CDR3 in DNA: TGTGCCAGCTCGACTCCCACCTCTTACAATGAGCAGTTCTTC. It codes for CASSTPTSYNEQFF.

The chain employs TRBV14 and TRBJ1-1, with D unclear. Germline loops: CDR1 SGHDN, CDR2 FVKESK. Trimming pared 1 base from V and 0 bases from J, leaving 9 bases between. The CDR3 runs to 15 residues. The CDR3 sequence is CASSQVTDMNTEAFF. In DNA form, the CDR3 reads TGTGCCAGCAGCCAAGTTACAGACATGAACACTGAAGCTTTCTTT.

As for this clone: The sample holds other DNA sequences that translate to the same CDR3. The rearrangement uses TRBV2 and TRBJ2-2; no clear D gene. The ends were cut back, 0 bases at V and 7 bases at J, with 0 bases in the middle. The CDR3 is 11 residues long. The germline CDR1 and CDR2 sequences are SNHLY and FYNNEI. The CDR3 is CASSEAGELFF. The DNA for the CDR3 is TGTGCCAGCAGTGAAGCCGGGGAGCTGTTTTTT.

The chain is built from TRBV10-3 and TRBJ1-3; the D is unclear. This CDR3 comprises 19 residues. Between the trimmed V and J ends, which lost 0 bases and 9 bases, there was a span of 27 bases. From germline, CDR1 is ENHRY and CDR2 SYGVKD. The CDR3 DNA sequence: TGTGCCATCAGTGAGTCCCAGCGGTCCCTTAAGCGGGAGTTAACCACCATATATTTT. Its protein product is CAISESQRSLKRELTTIYF.

This clone was counted between two and nine times. V and J are TRBV11-2 and TRBJ2-1; no clear D gene. Trimming cost V 0 bases and J 2 bases, with 8 bases left between them. The length of the CDR3 is 15 residues. Germline V gives CDR1 SGHAT, CDR2 FQNNGV. CDR3 DNA sequence: TGTGCCAGCAGCTTAGAGTGGGCCCCCTACAATGAGCAGTTCTTC. This translates into CASSLEWAPYNEQFF.

This chain joins TRBV11-2 and TRBJ2-1, with 11 bases identical to TRBD2. This CDR3 contains 17 residues. CDR1 and CDR2 (germline): SGHAT, FQNNGV. V shed 1 base and J 4 bases; nucleotides not matched to a gene: 6. For the CDR3, the DNA is TGTGCCAGCAGCTTAGGAATAGCGGGAGGGGATTACAATGAGCAGTTCTTC. Translation gives CASSLGIAGGDYNEQFF.

V usage is TRBV20-1 and J usage is TRBJ2-1; D possibly corresponds to TRBD2 (5 bases). Germline V gives CDR1 DFQATT, CDR2 SNEGSKA (reference sequence). Trimming left V 0 bases short and J 13 bases short, with 10 bases between. This CDR3 has 11 amino acids. The CDR3 DNA follows: TGCAGTGCTAGAGAGGGTCGGGGACAGTTCTTC. This encodes CSAREGRGQFF.

The chain couples TRBV19 to TRBJ2-2; the D is unclear. Germline assignment: CDR1 LNHDA and CDR2 SQIVND (reference sequence). V dropped 4 bases and J dropped 5 bases, with 11 bases sitting between them. This CDR3 is 14 amino acids long. CDR3: CASSRISGTGELFF. For the CDR3, the DNA is TGTGCCAGTAGTAGAATCTCTGGGACCGGGGAGCTGTTTTTT.

The gene calls are TRBV5-4 and TRBJ2-7; D possibly corresponds to TRBD2 (6 bases). The V gene lost 4 bases and the J gene lost 6 bases, with 14 bases spanning the gap. Germline V CDR1 and CDR2: SGHNT, YYREEE (reference sequence). The CDR3 totals 13 residues. The chain's CDR3 is CASSAPPSVEQYF. DNA for the CDR3: TGTGCCAGCAGCGCACCTCCTAGCGTCGAGCAGTACTTC. The full variable domain, with the rest looked up from reference TRBV5-4 and TRBJ2-7, is ETGVTQSPTHLIKTRGQQVTLRCSSQSGHNTVSWYQQALGQGPQFIFQYYREEENGRGNFPPRFSGLQFPNYSSELNVNALELDDSALYLCASSAPPSVEQYFGPGTRLTVT.

This clone was counted a single time. This rearrangement joins TRBV5-1 to TRBJ2-5; 7 bases match TRBD1. Germline lookup yields CDR1 SGHRS and CDR2 YFSETQ. Trimming removed 5 bases from V and 2 bases from J; junction bases left unmatched: 6. The CDR3 is 14 amino acids. CDR3 bases: TGCGCCAGCAGATCCGGGACAGCACAAGAGACCCAGTACTTC. Its translation is CASRSGTAQETQYF.

V gene TRBV5-6 combines with J gene TRBJ1-1; maybe TRBD1 (5 bases). Germline lookup yields CDR1 SGHDT and CDR2 YYEEEE. This CDR3 region has 13 residues. Trimming shortened V by 7 bases and J by 3 bases, and 13 bases separated the two germline ends. CDR3 amino acids: CASVRGGYTEAFF. CDR3 nucleotide sequence: TGTGCCAGCGTGAGGGGCGGGTACACTGAAGCTTTCTTT. Based on the CDR3 plus reference TRBV5-6 and TRBJ1-1, the full variable domain is DAGVTQSPTHLIKTRGQQVTLRCSPKSGHDTVSWYQQALGQGPQFIFQYYEEEERQRGNFPDRFSGHQFPNYSSELNVNALLLGDSALYLCASVRGGYTEAFFGQGTRLTVV.

This chain links TRBV27 with TRBJ2-3, with D perhaps TRBD2 (6 bases). With 8 bases removed from V and 1 base from J, the gap between germline ends came to 16 bases. Germline CDR1 MNHEY, CDR2 SMNVEV (reference sequence). This CDR3 comprises 15 residues. The CDR3 bases are TGTGCCAGCCGACCAGCGGGTCGCGGCACAGATACGCAGTATTTT. This codes for CASRPAGRGTDTQYF.

This chain uses TRBV25-1 with TRBJ2-1; tentative D call: TRBD2 (6 bases). The CDR3 contains 14 residues. V was pared by 3 bases and J by 7 bases, with 13 bases between. Germline CDR1 reads MGHDK; CDR2 reads SYGVNS. The CDR3, as DNA: TGTGCCAGCAGTGAGGGGGGAATACAGAATGAGCAGTTCTTC. Amino acid sequence: CASSEGGIQNEQFF.

V gene TRBV10-3 combines with J gene TRBJ2-3, with 9 bases aligning to TRBD1. V trimming: 3 bases; J trimming: 0 bases; junction bases outside the gene matches: 7. This CDR3 comprises 17 residues. The germline gives CDR1 ENHRY, CDR2 SYGVKD. The CDR3 DNA reads as TGTGCCATCAGTGATTATAGGGACAGGGATAGCACAGATACGCAGTATTTT. As protein: CAISDYRDRDSTDTQYF.

This CDR3 is CASSPRDSPVGDTQYF. DNA of the CDR3: TGTGCCAGCAGCCCGCGGGACTCACCTGTAGGAGATACGCAGTATTTT. This chain links TRBV7-9 with TRBJ2-3, with D possibly TRBD2 on 6 matching bases. Germline V lookup: CDR1 SEHNR, CDR2 FQNEAQ (reference sequence). The V end lost 5 bases, the J end lost 5 bases, and 20 bases lay between the germline ends. The CDR3 is 16 residues long. Full variable domain (outside the CDR3, taken from reference TRBV7-9 and TRBJ2-3): DTGVSQNPRHKITKRGQNVTFRCDPISEHNRLYWYRQTLGQGPEFLTYFQNEAQLEKSRLLSDRFSAERPKGSFSTLEIQRTEQGDSAMYLCASSPRDSPVGDTQYFGPGTRLTVL.